The 3 T cell receptor beta chains below were found in one sample sequenced in a study of breast tumors, draining lymph nodes, adjacent tissues. TCRdb processed the multiplex PCR reads anew with MiXCR; each CDR3 protein has one entry. The repertoire holds more than 30,000 distinct CDR3 sequences, with approximately 57% as singletons. The source material was breast tumor tissue. These receptors were taken from a female donor with breast cancer. Some clones in this sample may be carry-over from other donors' samples.

The V gene is TRBV7-9, the J gene TRBJ2-5; D is ambiguous. Trimming took off 4 bases at V and 5 bases at J, with 20 bases between the two ends. The CDR3 length is 16 residues. Germline CDR1 and CDR2: SEHNR and FQNEAQ (reference sequence). CDR3 nucleotide sequence: TGTGCCAGCAGCTCTATGGCTGGGCCAAAAGGGGAGACCCAGTACTTC. Translated, it gives CASSSMAGPKGETQYF.

This clonotype was counted many times. J is TRBJ2-5 and V is TRBV6-2 or TRBV6-3; 7 positions match TRBD1. Trimming at V came to 5 bases and at J to 3 bases, leaving 12 bases not matched to a gene. The germline V gene encodes CDR1 MNHEY and CDR2 SVGEGT. There are 16 residues in the CDR3. The chain's CDR3 is CASSRGLRGGEETQYF. CDR3 DNA sequence: TGTGCCAGCAGTCGGGGCCTTCGAGGGGGCGAAGAGACCCAGTACTTC.

CDR3 sequence (DNA): TGTGCCAGCAGTGAAGCCCGGACAGGGGGCGATGACTACACCTTC. Amino acid sequence: CASSEARTGGDDYTF. The chain uses TRBV2 and TRBJ1-2; 11 nucleotides match TRBD1. V lost 0 bases, J lost 10 bases, and 7 bases stayed unmatched. Per germline, CDR1 SNHLY and CDR2 FYNNEI. The CDR3 contains 15 residues.